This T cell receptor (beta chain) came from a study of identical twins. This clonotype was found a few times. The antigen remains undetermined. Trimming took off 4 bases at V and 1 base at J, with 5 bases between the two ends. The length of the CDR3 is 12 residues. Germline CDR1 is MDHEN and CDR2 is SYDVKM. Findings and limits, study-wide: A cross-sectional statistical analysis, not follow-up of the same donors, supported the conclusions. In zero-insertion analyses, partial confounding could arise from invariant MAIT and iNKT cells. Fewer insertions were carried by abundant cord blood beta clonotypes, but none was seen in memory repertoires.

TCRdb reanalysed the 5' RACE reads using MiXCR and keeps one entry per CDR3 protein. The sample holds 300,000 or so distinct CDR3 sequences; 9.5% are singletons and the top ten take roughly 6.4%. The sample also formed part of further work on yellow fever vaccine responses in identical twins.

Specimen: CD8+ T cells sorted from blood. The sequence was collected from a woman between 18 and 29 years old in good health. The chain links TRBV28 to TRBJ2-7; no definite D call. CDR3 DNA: TGTGCCAGCAGTTCTCCTTCCTACGAGCAGTACTTC. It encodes CASSSPSYEQYF. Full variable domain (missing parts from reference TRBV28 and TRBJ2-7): DVKVTQSSRYLVKRTGEKVFLECVQDMDHENMFWYRQDPGLGLRLIYFSYDVKMKEKGDIPEGYSVSREKKERFSLILESASTNQTSMYLCASSSPSYEQYFGPGTRLTVT.